This TCR beta chain was retrieved from a study of vaccination and CD4 T cells after COVID-19. About the study: The cells were exposed to overlapping spike peptides originating from SARS-CoV-2, HCoV-NL63, HCoV-OC43 and HCoV-229E for stimulation. In the control cultures, a CEFX pool, an HIV-1 Nef pool, or no peptide was supplied. The study's findings and limits: Clonotypes reactive to SARS-CoV-2 had a median that went up from approximately 21 to 38, but not significantly.

Treatment denoted: 10-day PBMC culture with coronavirus spike peptide pools or control peptides (ViraFEST assay). Germline assignment: CDR1 MDHEN and CDR2 SYDVKM. The CDR3 is made up of 12 amino acids. J was trimmed by 4 bases and V by 6 bases; bases with no gene match: 1. Points on this clonotype: As yet, its antigen is unknown.

Cultured CD4+ T cell DNA was sequenced using the Oncomine TCR Beta short-read assay. TCRdb recomputed calls from the PCR reads with MiXCR, one row per CDR3 protein. The table shows some 12,000 distinct CDR3 sequences, with over 20% occurring only once. This chain links TRBV28 with TRBJ1-2; 8 bases are a match to TRBD1. Sequenced material: CD4+ T cells from blood, cultured in vitro, taken before SARS-CoV-2 vaccination. The receptor comes from a human donor who received a COVID-19 vaccine. CDR3 in DNA: TGTGCCAGCAGCGGGACAGGCTATGGCTACACCTTC. Translating gives CASSGTGYGYTF.